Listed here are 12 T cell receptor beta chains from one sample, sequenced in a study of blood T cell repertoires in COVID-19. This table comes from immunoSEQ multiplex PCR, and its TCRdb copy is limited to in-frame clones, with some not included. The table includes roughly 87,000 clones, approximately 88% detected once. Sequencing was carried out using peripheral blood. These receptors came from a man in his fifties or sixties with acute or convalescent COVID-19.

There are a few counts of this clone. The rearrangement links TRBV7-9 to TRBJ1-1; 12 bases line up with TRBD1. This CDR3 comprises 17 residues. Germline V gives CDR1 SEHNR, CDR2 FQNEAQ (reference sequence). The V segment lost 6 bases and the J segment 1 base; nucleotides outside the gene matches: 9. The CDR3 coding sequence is TGTGCCAGCAGGGATACCGGGACAGGGGGCGGGAACACTGAAGCTTTCTTT. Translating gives CASRDTGTGGGNTEAFF.

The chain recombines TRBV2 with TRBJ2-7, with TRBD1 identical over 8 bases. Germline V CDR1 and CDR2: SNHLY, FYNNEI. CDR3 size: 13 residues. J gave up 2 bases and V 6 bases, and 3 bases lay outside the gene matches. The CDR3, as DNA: TGTGCCAGCAGCGGACAGGGTCCCTACGAGCAGTACTTC. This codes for CASSGQGPYEQYF.

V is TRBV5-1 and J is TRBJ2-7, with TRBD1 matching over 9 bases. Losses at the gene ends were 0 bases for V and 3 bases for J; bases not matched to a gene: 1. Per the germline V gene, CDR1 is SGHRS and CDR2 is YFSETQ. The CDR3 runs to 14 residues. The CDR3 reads CASSLGQGDYEQYF. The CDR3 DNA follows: TGCGCCAGCAGCTTGGGACAGGGGGACTACGAGCAGTACTTC.

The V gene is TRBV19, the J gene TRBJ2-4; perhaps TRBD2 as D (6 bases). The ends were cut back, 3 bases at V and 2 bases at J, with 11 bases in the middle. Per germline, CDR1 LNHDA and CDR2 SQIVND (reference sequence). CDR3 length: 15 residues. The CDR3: CASSIVGGTKNIQYF. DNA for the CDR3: TGTGCCAGTAGTATTGTCGGGGGAACCAAAAACATTCAGTACTTC.

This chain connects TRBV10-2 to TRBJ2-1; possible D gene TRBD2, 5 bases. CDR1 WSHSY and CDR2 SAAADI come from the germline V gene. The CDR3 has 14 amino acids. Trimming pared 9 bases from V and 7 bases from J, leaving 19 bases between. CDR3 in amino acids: CASLDWRRRNEQFF. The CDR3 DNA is TGCGCCAGTCTCGATTGGAGGAGAAGAAATGAGCAGTTCTTC.

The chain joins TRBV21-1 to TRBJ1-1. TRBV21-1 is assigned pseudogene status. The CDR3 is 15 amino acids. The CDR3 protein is CASSKGRGARTEAFF. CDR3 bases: TGTGCCAGCAGCAAGGGTCGGGGGGCGCGGACTGAAGCTTTCTTT.

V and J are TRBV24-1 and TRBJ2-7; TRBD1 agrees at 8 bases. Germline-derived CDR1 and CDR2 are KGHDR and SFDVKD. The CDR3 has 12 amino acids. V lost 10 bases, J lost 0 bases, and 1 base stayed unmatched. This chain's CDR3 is CATQGDSYEQYF. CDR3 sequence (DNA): TGTGCCACACAGGGGGACTCCTACGAGCAGTACTTC.

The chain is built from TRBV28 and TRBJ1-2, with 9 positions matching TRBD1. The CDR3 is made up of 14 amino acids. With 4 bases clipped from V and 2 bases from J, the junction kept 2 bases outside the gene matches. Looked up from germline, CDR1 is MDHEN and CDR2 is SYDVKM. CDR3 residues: CASSYGQGNYGYTF. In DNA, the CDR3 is TGTGCCAGCAGTTATGGACAGGGGAACTATGGCTACACCTTC.

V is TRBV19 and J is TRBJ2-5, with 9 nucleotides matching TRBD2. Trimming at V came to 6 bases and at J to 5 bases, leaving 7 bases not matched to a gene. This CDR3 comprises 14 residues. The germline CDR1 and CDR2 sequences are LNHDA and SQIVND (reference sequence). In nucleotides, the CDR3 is TGTGCCAGTAGCTTAGCGGGAGTGTCGGAGACCCAGTACTTC. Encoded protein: CASSLAGVSETQYF.

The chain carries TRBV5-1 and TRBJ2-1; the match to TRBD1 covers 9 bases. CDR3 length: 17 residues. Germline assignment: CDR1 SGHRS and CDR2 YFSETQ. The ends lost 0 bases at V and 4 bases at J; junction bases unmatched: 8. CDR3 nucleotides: TGCGCCAGCAGCTTGGCCCTGACAGGGGGGGGTTACAATGAGCAGTTCTTC. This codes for CASSLALTGGGYNEQFF.

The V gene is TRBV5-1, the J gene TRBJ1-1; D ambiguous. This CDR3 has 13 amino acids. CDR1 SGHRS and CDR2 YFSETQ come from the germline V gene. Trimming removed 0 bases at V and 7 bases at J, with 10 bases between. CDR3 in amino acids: CASSLGSELEAFF. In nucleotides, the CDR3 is TGCGCCAGCAGCTTGGGGTCCGAACTTGAAGCTTTCTTT. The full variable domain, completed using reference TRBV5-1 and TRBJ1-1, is KAGVTQTPRYLIKTRGQQVTLSCSPISGHRSVSWYQQTPGQGLQFLFEYFSETQRNKGNFPGRFSGRQFSNSRSEMNVSTLELGDSALYLCASSLGSELEAFFGQGTRLTVV.

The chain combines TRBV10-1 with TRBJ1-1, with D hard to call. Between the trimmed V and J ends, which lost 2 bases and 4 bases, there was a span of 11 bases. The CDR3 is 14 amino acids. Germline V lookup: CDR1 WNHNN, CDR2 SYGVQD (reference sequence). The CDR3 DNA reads TGCGCCAGCAGTGAGGACCATCGGGGCACTGAAGCTTTCTTT. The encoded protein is CASSEDHRGTEAFF.